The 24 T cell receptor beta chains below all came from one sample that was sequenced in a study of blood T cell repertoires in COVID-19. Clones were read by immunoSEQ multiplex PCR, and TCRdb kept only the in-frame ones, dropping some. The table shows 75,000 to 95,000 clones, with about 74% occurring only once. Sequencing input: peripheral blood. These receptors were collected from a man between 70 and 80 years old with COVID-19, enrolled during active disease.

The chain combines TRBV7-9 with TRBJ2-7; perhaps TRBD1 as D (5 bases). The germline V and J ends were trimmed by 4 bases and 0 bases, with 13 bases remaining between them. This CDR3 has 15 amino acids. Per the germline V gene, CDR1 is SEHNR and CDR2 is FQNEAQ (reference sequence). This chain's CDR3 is CASSYRQLSSYEQYF. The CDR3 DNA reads TGTGCCAGCAGCTACCGACAGCTAAGCTCCTACGAGCAGTACTTC.

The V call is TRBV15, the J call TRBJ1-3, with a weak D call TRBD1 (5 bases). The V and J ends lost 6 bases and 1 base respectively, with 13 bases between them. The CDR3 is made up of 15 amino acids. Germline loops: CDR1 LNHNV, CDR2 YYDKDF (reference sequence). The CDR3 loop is CATSLGGVSGNTIYF. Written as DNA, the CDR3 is TGTGCCACCAGTTTGGGAGGGGTTTCTGGAAACACCATATATTTT. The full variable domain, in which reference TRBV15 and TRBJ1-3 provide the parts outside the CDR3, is DAMVIQNPRYQVTQFGKPVTLSCSQTLNHNVMYWYQQKSSQAPKLLFHYYDKDFNNEADTPDNFQSRRPNTSFCFLDIRSPGLGDTAMYLCATSLGGVSGNTIYFGEGSWLTVV.

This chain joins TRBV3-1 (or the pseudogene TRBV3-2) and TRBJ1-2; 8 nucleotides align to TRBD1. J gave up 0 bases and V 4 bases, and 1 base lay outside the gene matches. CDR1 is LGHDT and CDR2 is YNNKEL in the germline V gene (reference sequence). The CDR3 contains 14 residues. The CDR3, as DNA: TGTGCCAGCAGCCGGGGACAGGCTAACTATGGCTACACCTTC. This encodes CASSRGQANYGYTF.

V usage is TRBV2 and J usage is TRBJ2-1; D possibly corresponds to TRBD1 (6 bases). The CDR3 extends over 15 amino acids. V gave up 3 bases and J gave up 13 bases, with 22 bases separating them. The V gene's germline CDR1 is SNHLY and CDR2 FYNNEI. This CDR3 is CASSDGQGSRVPQFF. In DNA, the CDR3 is TGTGCCAGCAGTGACGGGCAGGGGAGCAGGGTCCCACAGTTCTTC. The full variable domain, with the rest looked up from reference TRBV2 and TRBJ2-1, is EPEVTQTPSHQVTQMGQEVILRCVPISNHLYFYWYRQILGQKVEFLVSFYNNEISEKSEIFDDQFSVERPDGSNFTLKIRSTKLEDSAMYFCASSDGQGSRVPQFFGPGTRLTVL.

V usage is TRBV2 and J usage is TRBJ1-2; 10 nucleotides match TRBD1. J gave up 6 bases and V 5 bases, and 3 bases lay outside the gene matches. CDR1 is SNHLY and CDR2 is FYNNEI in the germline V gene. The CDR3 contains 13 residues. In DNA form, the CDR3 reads TGTGCCAGCAGTCCGGGACAGGGGAATGGCTACACCTTC. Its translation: CASSPGQGNGYTF.

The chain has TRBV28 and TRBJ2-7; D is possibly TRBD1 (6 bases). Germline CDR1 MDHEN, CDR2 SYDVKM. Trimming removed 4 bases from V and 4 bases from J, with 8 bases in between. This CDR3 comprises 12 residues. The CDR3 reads CASSSGQYEQYF. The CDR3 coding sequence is TGTGCCAGCAGTTCGGGACAATACGAGCAGTACTTC.

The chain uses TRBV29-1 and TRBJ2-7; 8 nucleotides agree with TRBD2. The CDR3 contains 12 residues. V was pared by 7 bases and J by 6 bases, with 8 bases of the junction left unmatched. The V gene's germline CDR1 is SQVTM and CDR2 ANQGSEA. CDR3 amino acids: CSGGAGVFEQYF. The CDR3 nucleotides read TGCAGCGGGGGAGCGGGAGTTTTCGAGCAGTACTTC.

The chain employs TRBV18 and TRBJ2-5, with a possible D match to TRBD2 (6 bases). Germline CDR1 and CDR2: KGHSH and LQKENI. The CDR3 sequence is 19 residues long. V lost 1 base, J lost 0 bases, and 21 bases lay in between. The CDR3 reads CASSPRTLAPDTYQETQYF. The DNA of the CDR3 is TGTGCCAGCTCACCACGTACCCTAGCGCCCGATACTTACCAAGAGACCCAGTACTTC.

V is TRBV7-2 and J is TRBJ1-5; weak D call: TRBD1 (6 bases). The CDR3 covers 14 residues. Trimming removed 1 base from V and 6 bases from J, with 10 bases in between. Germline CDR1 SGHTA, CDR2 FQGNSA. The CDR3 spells CASSLGQAGQPQHF. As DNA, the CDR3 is TGTGCCAGCAGCTTAGGACAGGCCGGTCAGCCCCAGCATTTT.

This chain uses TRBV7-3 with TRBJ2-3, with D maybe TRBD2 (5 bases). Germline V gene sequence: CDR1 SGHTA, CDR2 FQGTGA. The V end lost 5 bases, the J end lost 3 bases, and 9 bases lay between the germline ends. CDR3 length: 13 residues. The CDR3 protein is CASSAGPTDTQYF. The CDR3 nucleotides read TGTGCCAGCAGCGCGGGCCCTACAGATACGCAGTATTTT.

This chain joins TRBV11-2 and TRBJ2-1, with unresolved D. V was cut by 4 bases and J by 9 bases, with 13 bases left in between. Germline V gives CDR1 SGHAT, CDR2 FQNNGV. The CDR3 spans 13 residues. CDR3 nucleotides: TGTGCCAGCAGCTCATGGGCCGACGGTGAGCAGTTCTTC. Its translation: CASSSWADGEQFF.

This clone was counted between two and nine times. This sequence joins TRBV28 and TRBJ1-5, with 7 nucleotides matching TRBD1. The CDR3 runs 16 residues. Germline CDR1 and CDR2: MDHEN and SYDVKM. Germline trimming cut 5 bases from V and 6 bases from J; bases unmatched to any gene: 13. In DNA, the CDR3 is TGTGCCAGCAGTGCCGCTTCAGGAGCAGGGGGTCAGCCCCAGCATTTT. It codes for CASSAASGAGGQPQHF.

This CDR3 reads CASSGTGGTTGELFF. DNA of the CDR3: TGTGCCAGCAGCGGGACAGGGGGCACCACCGGGGAGCTGTTTTTT. The chain combines TRBV5-6 with TRBJ2-2; 12 bases are a match to TRBD1. The CDR3 spans 15 residues. Germline V lookup: CDR1 SGHDT, CDR2 YYEEEE. The V and J ends lost 4 bases and 4 bases, in that order; junction bases with no gene match: 2. The full variable domain, rest sourced from reference TRBV5-6 and TRBJ2-2, is DAGVTQSPTHLIKTRGQQVTLRCSPKSGHDTVSWYQQALGQGPQFIFQYYEEEERQRGNFPDRFSGHQFPNYSSELNVNALLLGDSALYLCASSGTGGTTGELFFGEGSRLTVL.

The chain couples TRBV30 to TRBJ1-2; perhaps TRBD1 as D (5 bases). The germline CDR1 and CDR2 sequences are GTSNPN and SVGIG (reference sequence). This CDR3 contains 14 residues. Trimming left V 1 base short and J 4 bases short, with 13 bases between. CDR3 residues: CAWSAPPTAYGYTF. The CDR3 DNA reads TGTGCCTGGAGTGCCCCACCGACAGCCTATGGCTACACCTTC.

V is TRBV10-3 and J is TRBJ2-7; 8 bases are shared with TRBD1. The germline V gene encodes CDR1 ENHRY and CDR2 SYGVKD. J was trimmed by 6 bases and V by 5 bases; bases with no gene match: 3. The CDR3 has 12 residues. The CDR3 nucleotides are TGTGCCATCAGTCAGGACAGGGTCGAGCAGTACTTC. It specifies CAISQDRVEQYF.

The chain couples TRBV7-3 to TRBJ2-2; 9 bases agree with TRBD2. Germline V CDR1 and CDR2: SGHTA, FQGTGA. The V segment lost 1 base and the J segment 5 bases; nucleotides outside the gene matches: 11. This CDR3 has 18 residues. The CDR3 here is CASSLRPSGMGNTGELFF. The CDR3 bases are TGTGCCAGCAGCTTAAGGCCTAGCGGGATGGGGAATACCGGGGAGCTGTTTTTT.

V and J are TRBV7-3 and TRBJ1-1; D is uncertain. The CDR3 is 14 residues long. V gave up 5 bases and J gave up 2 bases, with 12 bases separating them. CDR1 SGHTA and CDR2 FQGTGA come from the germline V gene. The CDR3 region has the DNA TGTGCCAGCAGCCCCCCGGGGAGCAACACTGAAGCTTTCTTT. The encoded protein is CASSPPGSNTEAFF.

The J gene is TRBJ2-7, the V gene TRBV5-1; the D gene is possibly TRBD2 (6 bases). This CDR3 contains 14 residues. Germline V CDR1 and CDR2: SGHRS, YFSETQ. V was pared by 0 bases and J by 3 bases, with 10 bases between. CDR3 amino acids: CASSLVVRGYEQYF. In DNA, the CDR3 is TGCGCCAGCAGCTTGGTTGTGCGGGGCTACGAGCAGTACTTC.

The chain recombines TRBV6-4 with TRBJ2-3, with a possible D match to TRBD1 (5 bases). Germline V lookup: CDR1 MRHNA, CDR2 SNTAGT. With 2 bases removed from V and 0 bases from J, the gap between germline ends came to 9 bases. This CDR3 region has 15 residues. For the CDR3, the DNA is TGTGCCAGCAGTGACGGGGCCTATAGCACAGATACGCAGTATTTT. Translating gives CASSDGAYSTDTQYF.

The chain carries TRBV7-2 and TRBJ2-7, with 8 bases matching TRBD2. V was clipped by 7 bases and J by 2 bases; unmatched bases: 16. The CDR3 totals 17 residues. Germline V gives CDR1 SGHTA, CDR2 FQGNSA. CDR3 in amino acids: CASNNPLGGEPPYEQYF. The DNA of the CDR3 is TGTGCCAGCAACAACCCCCTCGGGGGGGAGCCACCCTACGAGCAGTACTTC.

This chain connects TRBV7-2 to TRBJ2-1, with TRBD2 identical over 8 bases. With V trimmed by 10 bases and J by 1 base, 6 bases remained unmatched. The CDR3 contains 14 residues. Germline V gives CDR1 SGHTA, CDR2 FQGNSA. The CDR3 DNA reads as TGTGCCACCCTGAGCGGGAGTTCCTACAATGAGCAGTTCTTC. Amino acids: CATLSGSSYNEQFF.

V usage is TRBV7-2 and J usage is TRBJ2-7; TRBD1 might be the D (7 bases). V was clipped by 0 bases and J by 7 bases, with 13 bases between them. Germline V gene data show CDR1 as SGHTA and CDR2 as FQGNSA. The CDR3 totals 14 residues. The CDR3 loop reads CASSLAGGGNEQYF. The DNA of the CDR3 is TGTGCCAGCAGCTTAGCAGGAGGGGGCAATGAGCAGTACTTC.

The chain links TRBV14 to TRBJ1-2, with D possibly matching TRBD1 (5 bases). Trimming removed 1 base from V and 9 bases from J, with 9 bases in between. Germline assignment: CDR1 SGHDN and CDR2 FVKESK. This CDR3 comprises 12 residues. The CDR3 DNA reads TGTGCCAGCAGCCAAGGGGGCCGAAGCTACACCTTC. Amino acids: CASSQGGRSYTF.

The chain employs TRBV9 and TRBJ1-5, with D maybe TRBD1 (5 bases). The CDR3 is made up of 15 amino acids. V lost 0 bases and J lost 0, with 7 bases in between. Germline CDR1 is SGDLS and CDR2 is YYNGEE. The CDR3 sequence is CASSVADSSNQPQHF. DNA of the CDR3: TGTGCCAGCAGCGTAGCTGACAGTAGCAATCAGCCCCAGCATTTT.